Each of the 30 T cell receptor beta chains below was sequenced from the same sample in a study of blood T cells in healthy people across ages. Alongside a J-beta primer mix, a sample-barcoded 5' primer served in a second PCR lasting about 6 to 12 cycles. TCRdb independently ran MiXCR on the 5' RACE reads; one entry per CDR3 protein. The table records about 1.6 million distinct CDR3 sequences, roughly a third of them present only once. The sample consisted of blood. These TCRs come from a woman aged 30 to 39 in good health.

This clonotype showed up just a few times. The chain links TRBV11-2 to TRBJ2-7; a possible D gene is TRBD2 (7 bases). Trimming removed 3 bases at V and 2 bases at J, with 14 bases between. CDR3 length: 15 residues. CDR1 SGHAT and CDR2 FQNNGV come from the germline V gene. The CDR3 coding sequence is TGTGCCAGCAGCTTTGGAGGGGGGGGTACCTACGAGCAGTACTTC. It yields the protein CASSFGGGGTYEQYF. The whole variable domain, filled in from reference TRBV11-2 and TRBJ2-7, reads EAGVAQSPRYKIIEKRQSVAFWCNPISGHATLYWYQQILGQGPKLLIQFQNNGVVDDSQLPKDRFSAERLKGVDSTLKIQPAKLEDSAVYLCASSFGGGGTYEQYFGPGTRLTVT.

Notes on this clonotype: Given a much more abundant clone one base away, this may be a read error. The chain recombines TRBV7-2 with TRBJ2-7; weak D call: TRBD2 (7 bases). With 4 bases removed from V and 0 bases from J, the gap between germline ends came to 22 bases. The CDR3 loop spans 18 amino acids. The germline gives CDR1 SGHTA, CDR2 FQGNSA. The CDR3 DNA follows: TGTGCCAGCAGCTCCAAGAGGGGGGGTCGGGGGGACTCCTACGAGCAGTACTTC. Protein product: CASSSKRGGRGDSYEQYF.

This chain links TRBV4-1 with TRBJ2-4; 14 bases agree with TRBD2. Losses at the gene ends were 0 bases for V and 0 bases for J; bases not matched to a gene: 7. This CDR3 region has 20 residues. CDR1 is MGHRA and CDR2 is YSYEKL in the germline V gene. The DNA for the CDR3 is TGCGCCAGCAGCCAAGACCCCGAGACTAGCGGGAGGGGAGCCAAAAACATTCAGTACTTC. Translation gives CASSQDPETSGRGAKNIQYF.

This clonotype was observed a few times. The chain couples TRBV6-1 to TRBJ1-5; the match to TRBD1 covers 9 bases. The V and J ends lost 0 bases and 10 bases, in that order; junction bases with no gene match: 7. In germline, CDR1 is MNHNS, CDR2 SASEGT. The CDR3 is 15 residues long. CDR3 sequence reads: CASSEAYGQGIPQHF. CDR3 coding DNA: TGTGCCAGCAGTGAAGCGTATGGACAGGGGATACCCCAGCATTTT.

This clonotype was observed a few times. This chain uses TRBV12-3 or TRBV12-4 with TRBJ2-2, with D perhaps TRBD1 (5 bases). Trimming removed 5 bases from V and 6 bases from J, with 16 bases in between. This CDR3 spans 15 amino acids. The chain's CDR3 is CASSQPGSAPGELFF. In DNA, the CDR3 is TGTGCCAGCAGTCAACCAGGGTCCGCCCCCGGGGAGCTGTTTTTT.

The chain recombines TRBV27 with TRBJ2-1; 7 bases fit TRBD2. The J call may be in error: the DNA end matches TRBJ2-7 better. The V gene's germline CDR1 is MNHEY and CDR2 SMNVEV (reference sequence). This CDR3 is built from 16 residues. The DNA for the CDR3 is TGTGCCAGCAGTTCCTCAGCGGGATTCTCGTACAATGAGCAGTACTTC. Residues: CASSSSAGFSYNEQYF.

The chain combines TRBV20-1 with TRBJ1-2; D is unclear. This CDR3 region has 13 residues. Germline V gives CDR1 DFQATT, CDR2 SNEGSKA (reference sequence). V lost 6 bases and J lost 4, with 15 bases in between. The CDR3 DNA is TGCAGTGCAGACCCTAGTGCCACCTATGGCTACACCTTC. This codes for CSADPSATYGYTF.

The V and J genes are TRBV6-1 and TRBJ2-1; D is ambiguous. Germline assignment: CDR1 MNHNS and CDR2 SASEGT. The ends were cut back, 5 bases at V and 3 bases at J, with 11 bases in the middle. The CDR3 runs 14 residues. DNA for the CDR3: TGTGCCAGCAGTCGGGTTGGCAGCTACAATGAGCAGTTCTTC. This sequence encodes CASSRVGSYNEQFF.

At least ten counts were recorded for this clonotype. V is TRBV3-1 and J is TRBJ2-7; 10 bases fit TRBD2. The ends lost 1 base at V and 2 bases at J; junction bases unmatched: 2. The germline V gene has CDR1 LGHDT and CDR2 YNNKEL (reference sequence). This CDR3 has 15 residues. CDR3 amino acids: CASSQGSGGAYEQYF. CDR3 DNA sequence: TGTGCCAGCAGCCAAGGAAGCGGGGGGGCCTACGAGCAGTACTTC.

The rearrangement links TRBV5-1 to TRBJ2-5, with TRBD1 matching over 8 bases. CDR3 length: 15 amino acids. Germline lookup yields CDR1 SGHRS and CDR2 YFSETQ. V was clipped by 5 bases and J by 0 bases; unmatched bases: 6. CDR3 residues: CASSRDRPYQETQYF. The DNA for the CDR3 is TGCGCCAGCAGTCGGGACAGGCCGTACCAAGAGACCCAGTACTTC.

This clonotype was observed a handful of times. The V call is TRBV12-3 or TRBV12-4, the J call TRBJ2-1; 8 positions agree with TRBD1. The V and J ends lost 6 bases and 4 bases, in that order; junction bases with no gene match: 2. There are 13 residues in the CDR3. The CDR3 sequence is CASRRTGYNEQFF. Written as DNA, the CDR3 is TGTGCCAGCAGGCGGACAGGGTACAATGAGCAGTTCTTC.

This clonotype was detected a few times. This chain uses TRBV27 with TRBJ2-7; 8 nucleotides agree with TRBD1. CDR1 is MNHEY, CDR2 SMNVEV, per germline (reference sequence). Trimming cost V 8 bases and J 5 bases; bases outside gene matches: 11. This CDR3 comprises 14 residues. The CDR3 reads CASGYDRGLDEQYF. As DNA, the CDR3 is TGTGCCAGCGGATATGACAGGGGCTTGGACGAGCAGTACTTC.

This rearrangement joins TRBV5-1 to TRBJ2-3; 9 bases match TRBD1. Looked up from germline, CDR1 is SGHRS and CDR2 is YFSETQ. This CDR3 comprises 14 residues. V shed 4 bases and J 5 bases; nucleotides not matched to a gene: 5. This CDR3 is CASSPGTGKDTQYF. DNA of the CDR3: TGCGCCAGCAGCCCCGGGACAGGGAAAGATACGCAGTATTTT.

Only a few counts were recorded for this clonotype. The chain joins TRBV28 to TRBJ2-5; 7 bases agree with TRBD1. V shed 6 bases and J 2 bases; nucleotides not matched to a gene: 6. The CDR3 consists of 14 residues. Germline values: CDR1 MDHEN, CDR2 SYDVKM. The CDR3 sequence: CASRRYRGQETQYF. CDR3 bases: TGTGCCAGCAGGAGATACAGGGGACAAGAGACCCAGTACTTC.

The rearrangement links TRBV12-3 or TRBV12-4 to TRBJ1-5, with D possibly TRBD1 on 5 matching bases. The CDR3 totals 13 residues. The V end was cut by 7 bases, the J end by 9 bases, with 16 bases between. The CDR3 is CASTPGRDRPQHF. The CDR3 DNA is TGTGCCAGCACTCCAGGGAGAGATCGGCCCCAGCATTTT.

The chain combines TRBV28 with TRBJ2-7; D assignment may be TRBD1 or TRBD2 (5 bases each). Germline values: CDR1 MDHEN, CDR2 SYDVKM. The length of the CDR3 is 12 residues. Trimming stripped 6 bases from V and 7 bases from J, with 13 bases between. This CDR3 is CASSGDLLEQYF. The CDR3 nucleotides are TGTGCCAGCAGCGGGGACCTGCTGGAGCAGTACTTC.

This CDR3 is CASSAGLAGVIEQFF. The CDR3 DNA sequence: TGTGCCAGCAGCGCCGGACTAGCGGGGGTTATTGAGCAGTTCTTC. J is TRBJ2-1 and V is TRBV9; the match to TRBD2 covers 13 bases. The germline V gene encodes CDR1 SGDLS and CDR2 YYNGEE. The V and J ends lost 3 bases and 9 bases, in that order; junction bases with no gene match: 6. The length of the CDR3 is 15 residues.

The table lists this clonotype with many counts. This chain connects TRBV7-3 to TRBJ2-1, with D possibly being TRBD1 (6 bases). This CDR3 has 16 residues. In germline, CDR1 is SGHTA, CDR2 FQGTGA. V dropped 6 bases and J dropped 6 bases, with 21 bases sitting between them. For the CDR3, the DNA is TGTGCCAGCAGTCCTGTGGTACAGGGAAGCGGCAATGAGCAGTTCTTC. Amino acids: CASSPVVQGSGNEQFF.

There are a few counts of this clonotype. This chain connects TRBV20-1 to TRBJ2-7; 7 nucleotides match TRBD1. This CDR3 contains 11 residues. Germline CDR1 is DFQATT and CDR2 is SNEGSKA (reference sequence). V lost 0 bases to trimming and J lost 10 bases; unmatched junction nucleotides: 3. CDR3 nucleotides: TGCAGTGCTAGAGATGGGGACAGTCAGTACTTC. As protein: CSARDGDSQYF.

This clonotype came up many times. The CDR3 protein is CSVGSGRAPDTQYF. The CDR3 DNA reads TGCAGCGTTGGTAGCGGGAGGGCCCCAGATACGCAGTATTTT. This chain uses TRBV29-1 with TRBJ2-3; 11 bases map to TRBD2. Germline values: CDR1 SQVTM, CDR2 ANQGSEA. V lost 4 bases and J lost 4; bases outside the gene matches: 4. This CDR3 spans 14 amino acids.

CDR3 coding DNA: TGTGCCAGCAGTTCGGGAGTTAGTGAAAAACTGTTTTTT. Its translation: CASSSGVSEKLFF. V is TRBV12-3 or TRBV12-4 and J is TRBJ1-4, with D hard to call. CDR3 length: 13 residues. V gave up 4 bases and J gave up 7 bases, with 10 bases separating them.

This clonotype was seen only a few times. The chain couples TRBV6-5 to TRBJ2-3; 9 bases are shared with TRBD1. J gave up 0 bases and V 6 bases, and 7 bases lay outside the gene matches. Germline loops: CDR1 MNHEY, CDR2 SVGAGI. The CDR3 extends over 16 amino acids. CDR3 residues: CASSTDRGQSTDTQYF. The CDR3 DNA sequence: TGTGCCAGCAGCACGGACAGGGGACAGAGCACAGATACGCAGTATTTT.

CDR3 residues: CASSLGQGLPYEQYF. DNA for the CDR3: TGTGCCAGCAGTTTGGGACAGGGGCTCCCCTACGAGCAGTACTTC. The chain has TRBV28 and TRBJ2-5, with 10 bases fitting TRBD1. The J call may be mistaken, given a closer DNA end match to TRBJ2-7. CDR3 length equals 15 residues. Per germline, CDR1 MDHEN and CDR2 SYDVKM.

The rearrangement joins TRBV6-6 to TRBJ2-7; D might be TRBD1 or TRBD2, each matching 6 bases. The CDR3 length is 15 residues. Germline assignment: CDR1 MNHNY and CDR2 SVGAGI (reference sequence). V shed 3 bases and J shed 3 bases, with 15 bases lying between them. The CDR3 spells CASSYGRGPDYEQYF. The CDR3 nucleotides read TGTGCCAGCAGTTATGGACGGGGGCCTGACTACGAGCAGTACTTC.

A word on this clonotype: Germline is not matched at one junction end, which may reflect a read error. J is TRBJ2-7 and V is TRBV18; TRBD1 matches 9 bases. CDR3 length equals 17 residues. CDR1 is KGHSH, CDR2 LQKENI, per germline. The DNA for the CDR3 is TGTGCCGGCTCACCGGGCCTCGGGACAGGGATAACGTACGAGCAGTACTTC. This codes for CAGSPGLGTGITYEQYF.

This clonotype turned up a few times. The chain employs TRBV27 and TRBJ2-7, with D tentatively TRBD1 or TRBD2 (6 bases each). The end of the DNA fits TRBJ2-5 better, so the J call may be wrong. The CDR3 is 15 residues long. CDR1 is MNHEY and CDR2 is SMNVEV in the germline V gene (reference sequence). CDR3 in DNA: TGTGCCAGCAGTCCCCATTCGGGGGCCGGTGAGACCCAGTACTTC. Protein product: CASSPHSGAGETQYF.

This clonotype was picked up many times. The chain recombines TRBV18 with TRBJ2-3; the D gene is possibly TRBD2 (6 bases). CDR1 KGHSH and CDR2 LQKENI come from the germline V gene. This CDR3 comprises 13 residues. V lost 3 bases to trimming and J lost 4 bases, with 8 bases between them. In DNA form, the CDR3 reads TGTGCCAGCTCACCTGGCGGGGCAGATACGCAGTATTTT. It codes for CASSPGGADTQYF. The full variable domain, completed using reference TRBV18 and TRBJ2-3, is NAGVMQNPRHLVRRRGQEARLRCSPMKGHSHVYWYRQLPEEGLKFMVYLQKENIIDESGMPKERFSAEFPKEGPSILRIQQVVRGDSAAYFCASSPGGADTQYFGPGTRLTVL.

The V call is TRBV5-1, the J call TRBJ2-3, with a tentative D call TRBD2 (6 bases). Germline lookup yields CDR1 SGHRS and CDR2 YFSETQ. This CDR3 has 16 residues. Deletions cut 0 bases from V and 5 bases from J, with 16 bases between. As DNA, the CDR3 is TGCGCCAGCAGCTTGGCTGGCGGGGTGGCGGGAGATACGCAGTATTTT. It is translated as CASSLAGGVAGDTQYF.

The J gene is TRBJ2-7, the V gene TRBV20-1, with 8 positions matching TRBD2. The CDR3 sequence is 15 residues long. The V gene's germline CDR1 is DFQATT and CDR2 SNEGSKA (reference sequence). Trimming removed 3 bases from V and 4 bases from J; junction bases left unmatched: 11. The CDR3 nucleotides read TGCAGTGCTAGTGGGCAGCGGGGGAGGTCATACGAGCAGTACTTC. Translating gives CSASGQRGRSYEQYF.

This clonotype turned up a few times. V and J are TRBV9 and TRBJ2-5, with a possible D match to TRBD2 (7 bases). Germline V gene data show CDR1 as SGDLS and CDR2 as YYNGEE. The ends were cut back, 0 bases at V and 5 bases at J, with 17 bases in the middle. CDR3 size: 16 residues. CDR3 loop: CASSVDEGGAGETQYF. DNA of the CDR3: TGTGCCAGCAGCGTAGACGAGGGGGGGGCCGGGGAGACCCAGTACTTC.